The 30 T cell receptor beta chains given below trace back to one sample, sequenced in a study of tumor-infiltrating lymphocytes in localized non-small cell lung cancer. Sequencing used immunoSEQ multiplex PCR; TCRdb keeps in-frame clones, though not all of them. The sample yields 15,000 to 17,000 clones, 69% seen once. Specimen: lung tumor tissue. The receptors shown here come from a human donor with non-small cell lung cancer.

This chain uses TRBV2 with TRBJ2-2, with a tentative D call TRBD2 (6 bases). The CDR3 runs to 16 residues. Germline assignment: CDR1 SNHLY and CDR2 FYNNEI. V lost 0 bases, J lost 0 bases, and 8 bases lay in between. CDR3 loop: CASSEARGTNTGELFF. In DNA form, the CDR3 reads TGTGCCAGCAGTGAAGCGCGGGGAACGAACACCGGGGAGCTGTTTTTT.

This rearrangement joins TRBV10-3 to TRBJ2-1; the D gene is possibly TRBD2 (6 bases). The CDR3 covers 14 residues. V shed 3 bases and J shed 9 bases, with 15 bases lying between them. CDR1 and CDR2 (germline): ENHRY, SYGVKD. The CDR3 region is CAISEGREIREQFF. As DNA, the CDR3 is TGTGCCATCAGTGAAGGTCGGGAGATCCGTGAGCAGTTCTTC.

CDR3 protein: CASSLEGGSNYGYTF. The DNA of the CDR3 is TGCGCCAGCAGCTTGGAAGGGGGCAGTAACTATGGCTACACCTTC. The genes are TRBV5-1 and TRBJ1-2; 7 bases map to TRBD1. Germline V lookup: CDR1 SGHRS, CDR2 YFSETQ. V was clipped by 0 bases and J by 1 base; unmatched bases: 3. The CDR3 runs 15 residues.

The J gene is TRBJ1-1, the V gene TRBV6-5, with unresolved D. The CDR3 runs 13 residues. Germline CDR1 reads MNHEY; CDR2 reads SVGAGI. V lost 6 bases and J 6 bases, leaving 14 bases between the germline ends. DNA for the CDR3: TGTGCCAGCAGCCTCCAGTGGGTGTCTGAAGCTTTCTTT. Translating gives CASSLQWVSEAFF.

V usage is TRBV25-1 and J usage is TRBJ2-7, with D possibly being TRBD2 (6 bases). CDR3 length equals 13 residues. Trimming cost V 10 bases and J 2 bases, with 15 bases left between them. Germline assignment: CDR1 MGHDK and CDR2 SYGVNS. The CDR3 protein is CATMEGNTYEQYF. Here the CDR3 DNA reads TGTGCCACCATGGAGGGTAATACCTACGAGCAGTACTTC.

V and J are TRBV13 and TRBJ2-1; D gene ambiguous. Germline CDR1 PRHDT, CDR2 FYEKMQ (reference sequence). The V end lost 5 bases, the J end lost 8 bases, and 13 bases lay between the germline ends. The CDR3 totals 13 residues. This CDR3 is CASSPLRSDEQFF. CDR3 DNA sequence: TGTGCCAGCAGCCCCCTAAGGAGCGATGAGCAGTTCTTC. The full variable domain, completed using reference TRBV13 and TRBJ2-1, is AAGVIQSPRHLIKEKRETATLKCYPIPRHDTVYWYQQGPGQDPQFLISFYEKMQSDKGSIPDRFSAQQFSDYHSELNMSSLELGDSALYFCASSPLRSDEQFFGPGTRLTVL.

The CDR3 DNA sequence: TGCGCCAGCAGCCTTACTAGCGGGAGCTACAATGAGCAGTTCTTC. Amino acid sequence: CASSLTSGSYNEQFF. The chain uses TRBV5-1 and TRBJ2-1; 11 bases agree with TRBD2. The CDR3 runs to 15 residues. After removal of 4 bases from V and 3 bases from J, the junction contained 3 bases not matched to a gene. Germline V gene lookup returns CDR1 SGHRS and CDR2 YFSETQ.

The chain has TRBV18 and TRBJ2-2; no reliable D call. CDR3 length: 12 residues. Trimming shortened V by 2 bases and J by 6 bases, and 4 bases separated the two germline ends. The V gene's germline CDR1 is KGHSH and CDR2 LQKENI. Here the CDR3 DNA reads TGTGCCAGCTCACCAGAGCCCGGGGAGCTGTTTTTT. Its protein product is CASSPEPGELFF. Combining the CDR3 with reference TRBV18 and TRBJ2-2 gives the whole variable domain NAGVMQNPRHLVRRRGQEARLRCSPMKGHSHVYWYRQLPEEGLKFMVYLQKENIIDESGMPKERFSAEFPKEGPSILRIQQVVRGDSAAYFCASSPEPGELFFGEGSRLTVL.

In this sample, this clone turned up once. Compared with germline, one end of the junction differs, possibly owing to a read error. J is TRBJ2-1 and V is TRBV7-7; D gene unclear. The germline V gene encodes CDR1 SSHAT and CDR2 FNYEAQ (reference sequence). This CDR3 has 13 residues. This chain's CDR3 is CASSLAWEDEQFF. CDR3 sequence (DNA): TGTGCTAGCAGCTTAGCTTGGGAAGATGAGCAGTTCTTC.

The chain recombines TRBV7-6 with TRBJ1-1; 9 bases are a match to TRBD1. With 2 bases clipped from V and 2 bases from J, the junction kept 3 bases outside the gene matches. This CDR3 is 15 amino acids long. Per germline, CDR1 SGHVS and CDR2 FNYEAQ. This chain's CDR3 is CASSLRTGANTEAFF. CDR3 sequence (DNA): TGTGCCAGCAGCTTAAGGACAGGGGCTAACACTGAAGCTTTCTTT.

A few counts support this clone. The DNA of the CDR3 is TGTGCTAGTGGTTTGAGGGACCCAACTAATGAAAAACTGTTTTTT. Protein sequence: CASGLRDPTNEKLFF. The chain has TRBV12-5 and TRBJ1-4; TRBD1 is a possible D gene (5 bases). This CDR3 spans 15 amino acids. Per germline, CDR1 LGHNT and CDR2 FRNRAP. Trimming left V 2 bases short and J 0 bases short, with 7 bases between.

The J gene is TRBJ2-7, the V gene TRBV5-1; 10 bases are shared with TRBD2. The CDR3 is 15 amino acids. V shed 5 bases and J 6 bases; nucleotides not matched to a gene: 11. Germline lookup yields CDR1 SGHRS and CDR2 YFSETQ. The CDR3, as DNA: TGCGCCAGCAGTCAGACACTAGCGGGGCCCCCCGAGCAGTACTTC. Translating it yields CASSQTLAGPPEQYF.

The chain is built from TRBV5-5 and TRBJ2-5; D is possibly TRBD1 (5 bases). The CDR3 runs to 13 residues. Trimming shortened V by 0 bases and J by 5 bases, and 8 bases separated the two germline ends. CDR1 and CDR2 from the germline V gene are SGHKS and YYEKEE (reference sequence). Here the CDR3 reads CASSLARAETQYF. CDR3 nucleotide sequence: TGTGCCAGCAGCTTGGCCAGGGCGGAGACCCAGTACTTC.

DNA for the CDR3: TGCGCCAGCAGCCAAGACATAGCGGGAGGGGTCTACAATGAGCAGTTCTTC. It yields the protein CASSQDIAGGVYNEQFF. The chain combines TRBV4-1 with TRBJ2-1; the match to TRBD2 covers 11 bases. The trim removed 0 bases at V and 3 bases at J, leaving 4 bases unmatched. CDR1 and CDR2 from the germline V gene are MGHRA and YSYEKL. This CDR3 has 17 amino acids.

The V call is TRBV6-6, the J call TRBJ2-1; TRBD2 might be the D (6 bases). V lost 5 bases, J lost 15 bases, and 17 bases lay in between. Germline V gene data show CDR1 as MNHNY and CDR2 as SVGAGI (reference sequence). The CDR3 is 12 amino acids. The DNA of the CDR3 is TGTGCCAGCAGTCCTCAGACTAGTACCCCGTTCTTC. It specifies CASSPQTSTPFF.

This chain links TRBV27 with TRBJ2-1; D is ambiguous. V was pared by 5 bases and J by 6 bases, with 11 bases between. This CDR3 is 13 amino acids long. CDR1 MNHEY and CDR2 SMNVEV come from the germline V gene (reference sequence). CDR3 bases: TGTGCCAGCAGTACCAATTACCCCAATGAGCAGTTCTTC. Its protein is CASSTNYPNEQFF.

The V gene is TRBV11-2, the J gene TRBJ2-5, with D possibly matching TRBD2 (6 bases). The CDR3 totals 12 residues. Germline V gene lookup returns CDR1 SGHAT and CDR2 FQNNGV. Trimming took off 5 bases at V and 4 bases at J, with 8 bases between the two ends. The CDR3 DNA reads as TGTGCCAGCAGCGATAGCGGAGAGACCCAGTACTTC. It translates to CASSDSGETQYF.

This clone was counted between two and nine times. V and J are TRBV5-6 and TRBJ1-2, with a possible D match to TRBD1 (6 bases). The ends were cut back, 2 bases at V and 0 bases at J, with 8 bases in the middle. Germline CDR1 reads SGHDT; CDR2 reads YYEEEE. The CDR3 runs to 14 residues. The CDR3 protein is CASSFGTSNYGYTF. Here the CDR3 DNA reads TGTGCCAGCAGCTTTGGGACATCTAACTATGGCTACACCTTC.

This clone was counted a few times. The chain has TRBV30 and TRBJ2-4, with 8 bases fitting TRBD2. The CDR3 loop spans 16 amino acids. V lost 3 bases and J lost 3; bases outside the gene matches: 10. CDR1 is GTSNPN and CDR2 is SVGIG in the germline V gene (reference sequence). The CDR3 is CAWRKVRGDGKNIQYF. Here the CDR3 DNA reads TGTGCCTGGAGGAAAGTGCGGGGGGACGGCAAAAACATTCAGTACTTC.

In its sample, this clone was seen a few times. This chain uses TRBV5-4 with TRBJ2-7; 7 bases are a match to TRBD2. This CDR3 has 13 amino acids. Germline loops: CDR1 SGHNT, CDR2 YYREEE (reference sequence). Losses at the gene ends were 3 bases for V and 2 bases for J; bases not matched to a gene: 2. For the CDR3, the DNA is TGTGCCAGCAGCTCCGGGACTACCTACGAGCAGTACTTC. Amino acids: CASSSGTTYEQYF.

The chain carries TRBV5-1 and TRBJ2-3; D perhaps matches TRBD1 (7 bases). The germline V and J ends were trimmed by 4 bases and 1 base, with 16 bases remaining between them. CDR1 is SGHRS, CDR2 YFSETQ, per germline. The length of the CDR3 is 16 residues. For the CDR3, the DNA is TGCGCCAGCAGCCCAAGACAGGGAGGTGGCACAGATACGCAGTATTTT. This translates into CASSPRQGGGTDTQYF.

The table lists this clone with a few counts. The V call is TRBV5-1, the J call TRBJ2-1; D perhaps matches TRBD2 (6 bases). The ends were cut back, 4 bases at V and 4 bases at J, with 18 bases in the middle. CDR1 and CDR2 (germline): SGHRS, YFSETQ. The CDR3 is 16 residues long. The CDR3 nucleotides read TGCGCCAGCAGCAGGCCTCGACTAGGATCTTACAATGAGCAGTTCTTC. Protein: CASSRPRLGSYNEQFF.

The J gene is TRBJ2-7, the V gene TRBV15; the D call may be TRBD1 or TRBD2 (5 bases each). Germline values: CDR1 LNHNV, CDR2 YYDKDF (reference sequence). The V and J ends lost 6 bases and 4 bases respectively, with 16 bases between them. The CDR3 covers 14 residues. In DNA form, the CDR3 reads TGTGCCACCAGTCCTGGGAGCTCAGGGTACGAGCAGTACTTC. It codes for CATSPGSSGYEQYF.

The V and J genes are TRBV30 and TRBJ2-5, with TRBD2 matching over 8 bases. Germline values: CDR1 GTSNPN, CDR2 SVGIG (reference sequence). The ends lost 2 bases at V and 3 bases at J; junction bases unmatched: 17. The CDR3 sequence is 18 residues long. DNA for the CDR3: TGTGCCTGGAGTCGACTAGCGCCCAGAACGGTAGGGGAAGAGACCCAGTACTTC. Amino acid sequence: CAWSRLAPRTVGEETQYF.

By share, this clone counts as medium-sized. The CDR3 is CASSRRDMFTGELFF. Here the CDR3 DNA reads TGTGCCAGCAGCAGACGTGATATGTTTACCGGGGAGCTGTTTTTT. The chain has TRBV5-5 and TRBJ2-2; unclear D gene. This CDR3 is built from 15 residues. Per the germline V gene, CDR1 is SGHKS and CDR2 is YYEKEE (reference sequence). With 4 bases removed from V and 5 bases from J, the gap between germline ends came to 15 bases.

The chain recombines TRBV7-8 with TRBJ2-7; D unclear. This CDR3 is 11 amino acids long. Germline V lookup: CDR1 SGHVS, CDR2 FQNEAQ. V shed 1 base and J shed 5 bases, with 3 bases lying between them. CDR3 loop: CASSLGDEQYF. The CDR3, as DNA: TGTGCCAGCAGCTTAGGTGACGAGCAGTACTTC.

The chain has TRBV6-5 and TRBJ1-2; TRBD1 is a possible D gene (6 bases). V lost 8 bases, J lost 4 bases, and 11 bases lay in between. The CDR3 totals 12 residues. Germline CDR1 MNHEY, CDR2 SVGAGI. CDR3 protein: CASGGPFYGYTF. The CDR3 nucleotides read TGTGCCAGCGGGGGCCCATTCTATGGCTACACCTTC.

CDR3 loop: CASSENNVASEQYF. For the CDR3, the DNA is TGTGCCAGCAGCGAAAATAACGTAGCGTCCGAGCAGTACTTC. The rearrangement uses TRBV2 and TRBJ2-7; weak D call: TRBD2 (5 bases). Per germline, CDR1 SNHLY and CDR2 FYNNEI. The ends were cut back, 6 bases at V and 6 bases at J, with 18 bases in the middle. This CDR3 contains 14 residues.

The CDR3 sequence: CASSPGQLTDTQYF. CDR3 in DNA: TGTGCCAGCAGCCCGGGACAGCTCACAGATACGCAGTATTTT. The rearrangement joins TRBV11-2 to TRBJ2-3; 7 bases are shared with TRBD1. The CDR3 covers 14 residues. Germline trimming cut 5 bases from V and 2 bases from J; bases unmatched to any gene: 4. Germline V gene lookup returns CDR1 SGHAT and CDR2 FQNNGV. The complete variable domain, with remaining parts taken from reference TRBV11-2 and TRBJ2-3, reads EAGVAQSPRYKIIEKRQSVAFWCNPISGHATLYWYQQILGQGPKLLIQFQNNGVVDDSQLPKDRFSAERLKGVDSTLKIQPAKLEDSAVYLCASSPGQLTDTQYFGPGTRLTVL.

This clone was picked up a small number of times. In DNA, the CDR3 is TGTGCCATCAGTGTATCGCTGAGTCGAGACAATGAGCAGTTCTTC. The encoded protein is CAISVSLSRDNEQFF. J is TRBJ2-1 and V is TRBV10-3; D is unresolved. The CDR3 extends over 15 amino acids. Deletions cut 4 bases from V and 5 bases from J, with 15 bases between. Germline V gene sequence: CDR1 ENHRY, CDR2 SYGVKD.